Listed below are T cell receptor beta chains from one sample, sequenced in a study of shared clonotypes between healthy human individuals. Data came from immunoSEQ multiplex PCR; TCRdb stores just in-frame clones and leaves some out. In the table there are over 2 million clones, 85% to 95% of which are singletons. Sequencing was performed on naive CD4+ T cells sorted from blood. These TCRs come from a man aged 18 to 35 in good health. Both conserved end residues are trimmed from each CDR3. Fields, in order: CDR3 protein, V gene, J gene.

cdr3_aa: AISEGGASNQPQH; v_call: TRBV10-3; j_call: TRBJ1-5
cdr3_aa: ASSVEGTQY; v_call: TRBV9; j_call: TRBJ2-3
cdr3_aa: ASSFAGTGKLYGYT; v_call: TRBV11-2; j_call: TRBJ1-2
cdr3_aa: ASSLRPSPNNEQF; v_call: TRBV7-6; j_call: TRBJ2-1
cdr3_aa: ASRPQAEVDTQY; v_call: TRBV5-1; j_call: TRBJ2-3
cdr3_aa: ASSLWGAWHQPQH; v_call: TRBV28; j_call: TRBJ1-5
cdr3_aa: ASSERTGNTGELF; v_call: TRBV5-1; j_call: TRBJ2-2
cdr3_aa: ASSLAGTGKNIQY; v_call: TRBV5-4; j_call: TRBJ2-4
cdr3_aa: ASSGVPGRPYNSPLH; v_call: TRBV6-1; j_call: TRBJ1-6
cdr3_aa: ASSSLGTGELF; v_call: TRBV11-3; j_call: TRBJ2-2
cdr3_aa: ASSRRGNTIY; v_call: TRBV28; j_call: TRBJ1-3
cdr3_aa: AIKAGEHTEAF; v_call: TRBV10-3; j_call: TRBJ1-1
cdr3_aa: ASSPPGGADTEAF; v_call: TRBV7-9; j_call: TRBJ1-1
cdr3_aa: ASSLYNLSQGGYT; v_call: TRBV28; j_call: TRBJ1-2
cdr3_aa: ASSLEGRGYGYT; v_call: TRBV7-2; j_call: TRBJ1-2
cdr3_aa: AGGHTGSPYEQY; v_call: TRBV30; j_call: TRBJ2-7
cdr3_aa: ASSETASYEQY; v_call: TRBV18; j_call: TRBJ2-7
cdr3_aa: ASSKQGSPTDTQY; v_call: TRBV6-1; j_call: TRBJ2-3
cdr3_aa: ASSPGQGYTGELF; v_call: TRBV7-9; j_call: TRBJ2-2
cdr3_aa: ASSKTSGDYNEQF; v_call: TRBV7-9; j_call: TRBJ2-1
cdr3_aa: AWTTGGSPLH; v_call: TRBV30; j_call: TRBJ1-6
cdr3_aa: ASSLGSRTGGAGELF; v_call: TRBV11-2; j_call: TRBJ2-2
cdr3_aa: AISPKGDTQY; v_call: TRBV10-3; j_call: TRBJ2-3
cdr3_aa: ASSFPTGGMNTGELF; v_call: TRBV7-2; j_call: TRBJ2-2
cdr3_aa: ASSRQGYNEQF; v_call: TRBV6-1; j_call: TRBJ2-1
cdr3_aa: ASSQALLETQY; v_call: TRBV4-1; j_call: TRBJ2-5
cdr3_aa: ASSFGQLNTEAF; v_call: TRBV11-2; j_call: TRBJ1-1
cdr3_aa: ASSLVGVGRTGELF; v_call: TRBV5-1; j_call: TRBJ2-2
cdr3_aa: ASSLQTDNSPLH; v_call: TRBV18; j_call: TRBJ1-6
cdr3_aa: ASSMIPTGKPNQPQH; v_call: TRBV19; j_call: TRBJ1-5
cdr3_aa: ASLPASGSNEQF; v_call: TRBV6-6; j_call: TRBJ2-1
cdr3_aa: ASSDRAVSYEQY; v_call: TRBV2; j_call: TRBJ2-7
cdr3_aa: ASSRDRETQY; v_call: TRBV6-5; j_call: TRBJ2-5
cdr3_aa: ASSDGQVNQPQH; v_call: TRBV9; j_call: TRBJ1-5